A selection of T cell receptor beta chains follows, all from one sample in a study of CD8+ T cells in alopecia areata. Method: immunoSEQ multiplex PCR; TCRdb's copy keeps in-frame clones and lacks some. The sample holds about 250,000 clones, around two thirds seen once. Here the sequenced sample was CD4+ T cells sorted from blood, taken at week 0. These receptors were obtained from a human donor with alopecia areata. CDR3s include the opening cysteine and the closing phenylalanine or tryptophan. D genes are given only for firm matches. Rows may omit the clone size; those that give it use once, few, many or a size class.

cdr3_length,v_call,j_call,d_call,clone_size,cdr3_aa,cdr3_nt
13,TRBV30,TRBJ1-6,.,.,CASGGTYNSPLHF,TGTGCCTCCGGGGGCACCTATAATTCACCCCTCCACTTT
16,TRBV5-1,TRBJ2-2,TRBD1,.,CASSLARGPHTGELFF,TGCGCCAGCAGCTTGGCCAGGGGGCCTCACACCGGGGAGCTGTTTTTT
15,TRBV30,TRBJ1-1,.,.,CAWRVGLTLATEAFF,TGTGCCTGGAGGGTGGGTCTAACTTTGGCCACTGAAGCTTTCTTT
15,TRBV5-1,TRBJ2-5,.,few,CASSSQGGPQETQYF,TGCGCCAGCAGCTCACAAGGGGGACCCCAAGAGACCCAGTACTTC
14,TRBV2,TRBJ2-7,TRBD1,few,CASRAQGGSYEQYF,TGTGCCAGCAGGGCACAGGGGGGCTCCTACGAGCAGTACTTC
16,TRBV6-5,TRBJ2-2,TRBD2,.,CASSYSSGADTGELFF,TGTGCCAGCAGTTACTCGAGCGGGGCCGACACCGGGGAGCTGTTTTTT
15,TRBV7-2,TRBJ2-3,.,.,CASSLRWQLTDTQYF,TGTGCCAGCAGCTTAAGGTGGCAGCTCACAGATACGCAGTATTTT
14,TRBV27,TRBJ1-3,.,.,CASSPLGGGNTIYF,TGTGCCAGCAGTCCCCTTGGGGGTGGAAACACCATATATTTT
13,TRBV4-2,TRBJ2-5,.,.,CASSQIQEETQYF,TGTGCCAGCAGCCAAATTCAGGAGGAGACCCAGTACTTC
11,TRBV20-1,TRBJ1-1,.,.,CSAGHTGRAFF,TGCAGTGCGGGCCACACAGGGAGAGCTTTCTTT
13,TRBV10-3,TRBJ2-4,.,few,CAISESLTSIQYF,TGTGCCATCAGTGAGTCCTTGACATCCATTCAGTACTTC